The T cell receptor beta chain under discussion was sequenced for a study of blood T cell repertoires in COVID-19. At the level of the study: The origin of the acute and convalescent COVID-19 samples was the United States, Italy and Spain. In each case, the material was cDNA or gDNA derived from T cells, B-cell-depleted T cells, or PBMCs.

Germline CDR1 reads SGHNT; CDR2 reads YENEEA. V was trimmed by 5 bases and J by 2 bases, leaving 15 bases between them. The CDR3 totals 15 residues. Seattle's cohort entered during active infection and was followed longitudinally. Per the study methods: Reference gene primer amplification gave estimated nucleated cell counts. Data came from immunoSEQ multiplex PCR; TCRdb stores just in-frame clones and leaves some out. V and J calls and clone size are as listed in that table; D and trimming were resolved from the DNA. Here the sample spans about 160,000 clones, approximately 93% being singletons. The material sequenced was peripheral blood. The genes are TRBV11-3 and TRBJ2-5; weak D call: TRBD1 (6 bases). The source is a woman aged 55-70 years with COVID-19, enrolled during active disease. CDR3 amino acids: CASSPRGDLQETQYF. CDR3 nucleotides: TGTGCCAGCAGCCCCAGGGGCGATTTGCAAGAGACCCAGTACTTC.